This entry lists 3 T cell receptor beta chains sequenced from one sample in a study of blood T cell repertoires in COVID-19. Here immunoSEQ multiplex PCR was the method, and the copy in TCRdb shows in-frame clones only, minus some. The table includes some 180,000 clones, approximately 80% detected once. The source material was peripheral blood. The receptors here all came from a woman aged 80 or over with COVID-19, enrolled during active disease.

This chain uses TRBV5-1 with TRBJ2-1; TRBD2 agrees at 14 bases. Germline CDR1 reads SGHRS; CDR2 reads YFSETQ. The CDR3 is 19 residues long. V was clipped by 4 bases and J by 0 bases; unmatched bases: 9. The CDR3 spells CASSTGLAGGQSSYNEQFF. CDR3 DNA sequence: TGCGCCAGCAGCACCGGACTAGCGGGGGGCCAGAGCTCCTACAATGAGCAGTTCTTC.

The chain carries TRBV5-1 and TRBJ1-1; tentatively, D is TRBD1 (6 bases). This CDR3 is 14 amino acids long. Trimming pared 0 bases from V and 6 bases from J, leaving 12 bases between. Germline values: CDR1 SGHRS, CDR2 YFSETQ. CDR3 coding DNA: TGCGCCAGCAGCTTGGTAGCGGGGGCGCCTGAAGCTTTCTTT. Translation: CASSLVAGAPEAFF.

The CDR3 loop reads CASSAPGAMNTEAFF. The DNA of the CDR3 is TGTGCCAGCAGCGCTCCGGGTGCGATGAACACTGAAGCTTTCTTT. The genes are TRBV7-2 and TRBJ1-1, with D hard to call. The V and J ends lost 5 bases and 0 bases respectively, with 13 bases between them. The CDR3 is 15 residues long. Germline-derived CDR1 and CDR2 are SGHTA and FQGNSA.